This is a list of T cell receptor beta chains from one sample in a study of CD8 T cells in Susac syndrome. TCRdb reprocessed the immunoSEQ multiplex PCR reads via MiXCR and lists one record per CDR3 protein. The sample has some 300,000 distinct CDR3 sequences, 85% seen once. Input material: CD8+ T cells from PBMCs. The receptors come from a human donor with multiple sclerosis. CDR3s include the opening cysteine and the closing phenylalanine or tryptophan. A D gene is named only where the DNA matches it firmly. Some rows have no size entry. The others give once, few or many, or a class for an expanded clone.

few TRBJ1-2 TRBV5-6 15 TRBD1 TGTGCCAGCAGCTTCTCGACAGGGGGCAACTATGGCTACACCTTC CASSFSTGGNYGYTF
. TRBJ1-1 TRBV30 13 . TGTGCCTGGGAACAGGGACTCCTCACTGAAGCTTTCTTT CAWEQGLLTEAFF
few TRBJ2-7 TRBV3-1 14 . TGTGCCAGCAGCCCCCGGACATCTTCCTACGAGCAGTACTTC CASSPRTSSYEQYF
few TRBJ2-1 TRBV4-1 15 TRBD2 TGCGCCAGCAGCTCAATCAGCGGGGGCTACAATGAGCAGTTCTTC CASSSISGGYNEQFF
. TRBJ1-5 TRBV21-1 16 . TGTGCCAGCAGCCCAAGGGACAGAATTAGCAATCAGCCCCAGCATTTT CASSPRDRISNQPQHF
. TRBJ1-2 TRBV2 14 . TGTGCCAGCAGTGATCCGGCAGCGGACTATGGCTACACCTTC CASSDPAADYGYTF
. TRBJ2-1 TRBV7-9 14 TRBD1 TGTGCCAGCAGGGGGGACAGGTCTGACTTGGGGTCGTTCTTC CASRGDRSDLGSFF
. TRBJ2-1 TRBV9 16 . TGTGCCAGCAGCCCCCGCCGCCGGCTAGCTGACAATGAGCAGTTCTTC CASSPRRRLADNEQFF
. TRBJ2-7 TRBV28 14 . TGTGCCAGCAGTTGGGGGAGCGGGCTCTCCGAGCAGTACTTC CASSWGSGLSEQYF
. TRBJ2-1 TRBV6-5 14 TRBD2 TGTGCCAGCACCGAGCGGGGGTCGGACAATGAGCAGTCCTTC CASTERGSDNEQSF
. TRBJ2-4 TRBV11-2 13 . TGTGCCAGCAGCATCGACTGGGAGAACATTCAGTACTTC CASSIDWENIQYF
. TRBJ2-3 TRBV5-1 13 . TGCGCCAGCAGCTTCGGCCGACCGGATACGCAGTATTTT CASSFGRPDTQYF
few TRBJ2-1 TRBV5-8 16 TRBD2 TGTGCCAGCAGCTTGGAGGGGACTAGCTCCTACAATGAGCAGTTCTTC CASSLEGTSSYNEQFF
. TRBJ2-7 TRBV25-1 12 TRBD1 TGTGCCAGCCGGGGACAGCATTACGAGCAGTACTTC CASRGQHYEQYF
. TRBJ2-1 TRBV27 14 . TGTGCCAGCAGTTTTCTACGAGAATACAATGAGCAGTTCTTC CASSFLREYNEQFF
few TRBJ2-7 TRBV7-2 15 . TGTGCCAGCAGCCCCGGGGGCCTCTTCTCCTACGAGCAGTACTTC CASSPGGLFSYEQYF
. TRBJ2-7 TRBV5-5 13 . TGTGCCAGCAGCTTGTTCGATAGCTACGAGCAGTACTTC CASSLFDSYEQYF
. TRBJ2-7 TRBV5-6 13 . TGTGCCAGCAGCTTCGCCGGGTCCTACGAGCAGTACTTC CASSFAGSYEQYF
. TRBJ2-3 TRBV30 14 TRBD2 TGTGCCTGGAGTGTAGGGACTAGCGGGGATACGCAGTATTTT CAWSVGTSGDTQYF
. TRBJ1-3 TRBV20-1 15 . TGCAGTGCTAGAGAAGTAGCCAACTCTGGAAACACCATATATTTT CSAREVANSGNTIYF
. TRBJ1-5 TRBV7-9 17 TRBD1 TGTGCCAGCAGCTTTTCTCTCGGACAGGGGGTTAATCAGCCCCAGCATTTT CASSFSLGQGVNQPQHF
. TRBJ1-1 TRBV3-1 12 . TGTGCCAGCAGGTTTCCCCCCAGGGTAGCTTTCTTT CASRFPPRVAFF
. TRBJ2-1 TRBV7-9 15 TRBD2 TGTGCCAGCAGCAAAACGGCGGGAGAGTACAATGAGCAGTTCTTC CASSKTAGEYNEQFF
. TRBJ2-3 TRBV14 13 . TGTGCCAGCAATAGGATTTACACAGATACGCAGTATTTT CASNRIYTDTQYF
. TRBJ2-1 TRBV15 13 TRBD2 TGTGCCACCAGCAGAGTACCTAGCGGGAGGTCACTCTTC CATSRVPSGRSLF
. TRBJ1-2 TRBV7-9 14 . TGTGCCAGCAGCTTAGCCGAGACGGTCTATGGCTACACCTTC CASSLAETVYGYTF
. TRBJ1-2 TRBV6-5 15 TRBD1 TGTGCCAGCAGCCCCCGAGGACAGGGTTACTATGGCTACACCTTC CASSPRGQGYYGYTF
few TRBJ2-7 TRBV19 14 TRBD1 TGTGCCAGTAGTCCCGGGACAGGTTACTACGAGCAGTACTTC CASSPGTGYYEQYF
. TRBJ1-2 TRBV27 15 . TGTGCCAGCAGTCTCGCCAGCCCCCCTACCTATGGCTACACCTTC CASSLASPPTYGYTF
. TRBJ2-4 TRBV20-1 16 . TGCAGTGCTAAACCAGAGAGGGATTTAGCCAAAAACATTCAGTACTTC CSAKPERDLAKNIQYF
. TRBJ2-5 TRBV6-2/TRBV6-3 15 TRBD1 TGTGCCAGCAATGACAGGGAAGGATGGGAGGAGACCCAGTACTTC CASNDREGWEETQYF
few TRBJ2-3 TRBV5-1 14 . TGCGCCAGCAGCTTGCGGCCTGGCACAGATACGCAGTATTTT CASSLRPGTDTQYF
. TRBJ1-1 TRBV4-3 18 . TGCGCCAGCAGCCAAAAGCTCCCCTCAGCTTCGGGGGGTACTGAAGCTTTCTTT CASSQKLPSASGGTEAFF
. TRBJ1-4 TRBV19 15 TRBD1 TGTGCCAGTAGTATAGATCGGGACAGCCTCGAAAAACTGTTTTTT CASSIDRDSLEKLFF
. TRBJ2-7 TRBV21-1 15 . TGTGCCAGCAGCCATGGGACAGGGGGGGCGGACGAGCAGTACTTC CASSHGTGGADEQYF
. TRBJ1-2 TRBV4-3 17 . TGCGCCAGCAGCCAAGATCGGGCGCGGGCAGCCACCTATGGCTACACCTTC CASSQDRARAATYGYTF
. TRBJ1-5 TRBV4-3 14 . TGCGCCAGCAGCCACTCCGGGGGCAATCAGCCCCAGCATTTT CASSHSGGNQPQHF
. TRBJ2-1 TRBV7-9 15 . TGTGCCAGCAGCGCCAGGGGCCCCGGGGCTTATGAGCAGTTCTTC CASSARGPGAYEQFF
. TRBJ2-7 TRBV11-3 13 . TGTGCCAGCAGCTTACGCTCGGGGTGGGAGCAGTACTTC CASSLRSGWEQYF
. TRBJ2-7 TRBV12-3/TRBV12-4 16 TRBD1 TGTGCCAGCACTAAATCGGTCCGGGACAGGCGCTACGAGCAGTACTTC CASTKSVRDRRYEQYF
. TRBJ1-2 TRBV25-1 14 TRBD1 TGTGCCAGCAGTGAGTCAGGGGGTCTCTATGGCTACACCTTC CASSESGGLYGYTF
. TRBJ2-7 TRBV19 13 . TGTGCCAGTAGTAGTAACCCACCGGGGGAGCAGTACTTC CASSSNPPGEQYF
. TRBJ2-5 TRBV27 16 TRBD2 TGTGCCAGCAGTTTAGCAGCGGGAGAGGGCCAAGAGACCCAGTACTTC CASSLAAGEGQETQYF
. TRBJ2-1 TRBV7-9 14 . TGTGCCAGCAGCTTAGCCCAGCGGCGCAATGAGCAGTTCTTC CASSLAQRRNEQFF
. TRBJ2-1 TRBV5-6 18 TRBD2 TGTGCCAGCAGCTTGGAGGGGACTAGCGGGAGCTCCTACAATGAGCAGTTCTTC CASSLEGTSGSSYNEQFF
. TRBJ1-2 TRBV7-9 17 . TGTGCCAGCAGCTTAGTAGGCAGCGGCCCGCGGGTCTATGGCTACACCTTC CASSLVGSGPRVYGYTF
. TRBJ2-1 TRBV7-6 14 . TGTGCCAGCAGCCCTAGGGCAGGGAACAATGAGCAGTTCTTC CASSPRAGNNEQFF
once TRBJ2-3 TRBV25-1 16 . TGTGCCAGCAGTGATTCGGACACCTCCAGCACAGATACGCAGTATTTT CASSDSDTSSTDTQYF
. TRBJ2-7 TRBV5-4 12 TRBD2 TGTGCCAGCAGCTGGACGCGGGGGGAGCAGTACTTC CASSWTRGEQYF
once TRBJ2-1 TRBV4-3 16 TRBD1 TGCGCCAGCAGCCAGGGGACAGGGGCAGCCTACAATGAGCAGTTCTTC CASSQGTGAAYNEQFF
. TRBJ1-2 TRBV6-5 14 TRBD1 TGTGCCAGCAGGGACACGGGACAGCTCTATGGCTACACCTTC CASRDTGQLYGYTF
. TRBJ2-2 TRBV24-1 12 . TGTGCCACCAGTGATAACACCGGGGAGCTGTTTTTT CATSDNTGELFF
. TRBJ2-3 TRBV7-3 16 TRBD2 TGTGCCAGCAGCTTAAGGCCTAGCGGGAGTCCAGATACGCAGTATTTT CASSLRPSGSPDTQYF
. TRBJ2-2 TRBV7-8 18 . TGTGCCAGCAGCGCCTTCCTCCGGGACCCTACGAACACCGGGGAGCTGTTTTTT CASSAFLRDPTNTGELFF